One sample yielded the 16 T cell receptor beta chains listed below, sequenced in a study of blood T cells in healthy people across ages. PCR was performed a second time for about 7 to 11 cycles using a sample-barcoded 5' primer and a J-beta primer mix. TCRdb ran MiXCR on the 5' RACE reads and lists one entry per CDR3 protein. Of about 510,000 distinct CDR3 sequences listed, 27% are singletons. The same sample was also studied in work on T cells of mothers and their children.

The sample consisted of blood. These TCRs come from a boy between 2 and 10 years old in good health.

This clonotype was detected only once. Here the CDR3 reads CASSYTWDLFYEQYF. For the CDR3, the DNA is TGTGCCAGCAGTTACACGTGGGACTTATTCTACGAGCAGTACTTC. The rearrangement links TRBV6-6 to TRBJ2-1, with D possibly TRBD2 on 6 matching bases. The tail of the sequence fits TRBJ2-7 better, so the J call may be wrong. Germline lookup yields CDR1 MNHNY and CDR2 SVGAGI (reference sequence). The CDR3 has 15 residues.

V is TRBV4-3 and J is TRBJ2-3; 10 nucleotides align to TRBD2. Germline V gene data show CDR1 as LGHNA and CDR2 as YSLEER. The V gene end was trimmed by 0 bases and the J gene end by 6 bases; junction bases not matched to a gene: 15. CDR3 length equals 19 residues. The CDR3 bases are TGCGCCAGCAGCCAAGAAGTAGTAAGGACTAGCGGAGGGGCGGATACGCAGTATTTT. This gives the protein CASSQEVVRTSGGADTQYF.

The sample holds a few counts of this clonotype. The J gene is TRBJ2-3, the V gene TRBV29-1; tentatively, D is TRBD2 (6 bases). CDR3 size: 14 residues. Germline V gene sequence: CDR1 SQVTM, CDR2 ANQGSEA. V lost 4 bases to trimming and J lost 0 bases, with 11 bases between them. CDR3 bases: TGCAGCGTTGGGGTAGCGGTGAGCACAGATACGCAGTATTTT. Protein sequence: CSVGVAVSTDTQYF.

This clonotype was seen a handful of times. DNA of the CDR3: TGCAGCGTTGGACAGGGTGGTTACAATGAGCAGTTCTTC. It codes for CSVGQGGYNEQFF. This rearrangement joins TRBV29-1 to TRBJ2-1, with 7 bases aligning to TRBD1. The germline V gene has CDR1 SQVTM and CDR2 ANQGSEA. V shed 4 bases, J shed 4 bases, and the junction held 4 bases outside the gene matches. This CDR3 is 13 amino acids long.

CDR3 region: CASNGAGPNTEAFF. The CDR3 region has the DNA TGTGCCAGCAACGGGGCAGGGCCGAACACTGAAGCTTTCTTT. The chain links TRBV2 to TRBJ1-1; possible D gene TRBD1, 5 bases. V was trimmed by 7 bases and J by 1 base, leaving 13 bases between them. CDR1 is SNHLY and CDR2 is FYNNEI in the germline V gene. CDR3 length: 14 residues.

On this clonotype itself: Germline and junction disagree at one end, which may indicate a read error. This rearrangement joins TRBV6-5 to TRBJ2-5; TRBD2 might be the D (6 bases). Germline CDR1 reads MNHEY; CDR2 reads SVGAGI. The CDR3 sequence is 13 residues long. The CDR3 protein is CASSYAGPTEQSF. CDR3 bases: TGTGCCAGCAGTTACGCGGGGCCTACCGAGCAGTCCTTC.

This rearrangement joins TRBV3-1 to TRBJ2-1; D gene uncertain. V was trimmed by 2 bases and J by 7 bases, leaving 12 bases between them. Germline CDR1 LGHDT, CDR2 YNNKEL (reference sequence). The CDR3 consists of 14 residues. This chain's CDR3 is CASSQTQVGNEQFF. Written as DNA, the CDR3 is TGTGCCAGCAGCCAAACGCAGGTGGGGAATGAGCAGTTCTTC.

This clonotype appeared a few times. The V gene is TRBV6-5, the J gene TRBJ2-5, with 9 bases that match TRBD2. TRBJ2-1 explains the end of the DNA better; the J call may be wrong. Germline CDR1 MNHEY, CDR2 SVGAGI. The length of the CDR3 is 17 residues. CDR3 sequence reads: CASSYPPSGEPYNEQFF. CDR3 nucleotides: TGTGCCAGCAGTTACCCACCTAGCGGGGAACCCTACAATGAGCAGTTCTTC.

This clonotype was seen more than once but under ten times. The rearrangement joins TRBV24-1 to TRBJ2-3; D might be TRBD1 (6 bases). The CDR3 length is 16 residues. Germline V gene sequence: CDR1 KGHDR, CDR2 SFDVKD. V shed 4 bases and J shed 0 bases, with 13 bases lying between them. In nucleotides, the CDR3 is TGTGCCACCAGTGAGCCAGGGGACCTGAGCACAGATACGCAGTATTTT. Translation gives CATSEPGDLSTDTQYF.

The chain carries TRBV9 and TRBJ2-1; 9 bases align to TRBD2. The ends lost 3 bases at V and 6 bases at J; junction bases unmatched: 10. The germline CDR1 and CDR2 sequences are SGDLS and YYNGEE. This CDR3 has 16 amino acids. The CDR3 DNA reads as TGTGCCAGCAGCGCCCCACTAGCGGGCATACGCAATGAGCAGTTCTTC. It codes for CASSAPLAGIRNEQFF.

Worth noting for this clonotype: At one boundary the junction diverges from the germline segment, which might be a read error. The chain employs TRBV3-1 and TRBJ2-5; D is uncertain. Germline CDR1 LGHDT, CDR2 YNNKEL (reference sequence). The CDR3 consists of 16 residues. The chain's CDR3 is CASSQVREAVQETQYF. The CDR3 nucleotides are TGTGCCAGCAGTCAAGTGAGAGAGGCGGTACAAGAGACCCAGTACTTC.

CDR3 amino acids: CASSLATGGYTGELFF. In nucleotides, the CDR3 is TGTGCCAGCAGCTTAGCCACAGGAGGGTACACCGGGGAGCTGTTTTTT. J is TRBJ2-2 and V is TRBV5-5; D is possibly TRBD2 (6 bases). The CDR3 contains 16 residues. The germline V and J ends were trimmed by 2 bases and 3 bases, with 14 bases remaining between them. Germline lookup yields CDR1 SGHKS and CDR2 YYEKEE (reference sequence).

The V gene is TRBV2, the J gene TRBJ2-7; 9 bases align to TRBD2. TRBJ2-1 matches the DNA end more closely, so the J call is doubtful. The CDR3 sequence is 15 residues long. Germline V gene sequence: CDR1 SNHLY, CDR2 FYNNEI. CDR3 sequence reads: CASSVAGVGAGEQFF. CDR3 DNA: TGTGCCAGCAGCGTAGCGGGAGTGGGGGCGGGTGAGCAGTTCTTC.

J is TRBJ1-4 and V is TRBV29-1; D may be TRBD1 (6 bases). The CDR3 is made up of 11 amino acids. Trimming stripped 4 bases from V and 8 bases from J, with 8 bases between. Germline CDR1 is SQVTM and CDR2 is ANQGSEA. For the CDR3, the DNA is TGCAGCGTTGCGGGGGCGGAAAAACTGTTTTTT. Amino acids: CSVAGAEKLFF.

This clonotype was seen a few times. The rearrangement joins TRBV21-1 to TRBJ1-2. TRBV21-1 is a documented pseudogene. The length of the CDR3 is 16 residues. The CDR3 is CASSKALNRVGYGYTF. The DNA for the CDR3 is TGTGCCAGCAGCAAAGCGCTAAACAGAGTCGGCTATGGCTACACCTTC.

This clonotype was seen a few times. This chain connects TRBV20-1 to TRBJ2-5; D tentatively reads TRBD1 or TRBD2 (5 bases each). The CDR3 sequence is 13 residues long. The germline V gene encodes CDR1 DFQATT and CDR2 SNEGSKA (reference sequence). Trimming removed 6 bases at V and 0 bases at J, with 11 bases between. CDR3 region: CSAHRTDQETQYF. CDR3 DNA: TGCAGTGCCCACAGGACTGACCAAGAGACCCAGTACTTC.